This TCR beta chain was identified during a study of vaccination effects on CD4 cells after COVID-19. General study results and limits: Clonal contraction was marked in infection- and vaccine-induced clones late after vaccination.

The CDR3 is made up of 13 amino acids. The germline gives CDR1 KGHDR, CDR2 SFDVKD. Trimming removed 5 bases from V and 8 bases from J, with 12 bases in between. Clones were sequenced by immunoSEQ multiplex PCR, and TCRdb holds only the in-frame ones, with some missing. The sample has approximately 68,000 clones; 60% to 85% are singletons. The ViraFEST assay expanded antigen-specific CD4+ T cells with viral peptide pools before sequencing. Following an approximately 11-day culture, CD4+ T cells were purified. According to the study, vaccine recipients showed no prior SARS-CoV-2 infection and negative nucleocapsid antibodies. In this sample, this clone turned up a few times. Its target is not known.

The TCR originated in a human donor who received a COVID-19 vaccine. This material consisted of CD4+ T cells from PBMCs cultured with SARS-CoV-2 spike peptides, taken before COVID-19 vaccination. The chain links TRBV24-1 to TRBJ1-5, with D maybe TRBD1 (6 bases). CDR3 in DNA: TGTGCCACCAGTGGACAGGTTCTAGAGCCCCAGCATTTT. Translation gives CATSGQVLEPQHF.